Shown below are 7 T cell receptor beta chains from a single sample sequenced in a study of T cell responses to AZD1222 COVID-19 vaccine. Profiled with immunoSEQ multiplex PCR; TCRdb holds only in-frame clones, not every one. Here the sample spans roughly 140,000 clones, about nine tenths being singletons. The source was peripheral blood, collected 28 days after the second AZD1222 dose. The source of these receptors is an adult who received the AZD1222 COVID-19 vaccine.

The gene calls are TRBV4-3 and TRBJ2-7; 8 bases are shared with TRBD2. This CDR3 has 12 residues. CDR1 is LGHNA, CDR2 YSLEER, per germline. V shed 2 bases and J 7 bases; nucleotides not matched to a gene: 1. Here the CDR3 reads CASSQTGGEQYF. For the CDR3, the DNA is TGCGCCAGCAGCCAAACGGGGGGGGAGCAGTACTTC.

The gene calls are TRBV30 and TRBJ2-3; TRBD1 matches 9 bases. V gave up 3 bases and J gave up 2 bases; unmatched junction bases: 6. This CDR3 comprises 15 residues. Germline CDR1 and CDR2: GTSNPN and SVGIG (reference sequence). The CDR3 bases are TGTGCCTGGAGCATGGGACAGGGATACACAGATACGCAGTATTTT. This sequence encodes CAWSMGQGYTDTQYF. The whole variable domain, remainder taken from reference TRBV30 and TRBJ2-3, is SQTIHQWPATLVQPVGSPLSLECTVEGTSNPNLYWYRQAAGRGLQLLFYSVGIGQISSEVPQNLSASRPQDRQFILSSKKLLLSDSGFYLCAWSMGQGYTDTQYFGPGTRLTVL.

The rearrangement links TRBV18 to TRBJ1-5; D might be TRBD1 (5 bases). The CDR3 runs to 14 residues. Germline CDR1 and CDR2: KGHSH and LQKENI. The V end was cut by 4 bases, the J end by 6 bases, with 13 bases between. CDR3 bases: TGTGCCAGCTCACGGGACGGCGGGGGTCAGCCCCAGCATTTT. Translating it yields CASSRDGGGQPQHF.

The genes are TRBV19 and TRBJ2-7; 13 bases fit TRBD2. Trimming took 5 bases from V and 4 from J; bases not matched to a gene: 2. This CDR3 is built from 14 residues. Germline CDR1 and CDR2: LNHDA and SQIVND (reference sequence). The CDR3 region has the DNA TGTGCCAGTAGTGGACTAGCGGGAGTGTACGAGCAGTACTTC. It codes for CASSGLAGVYEQYF.

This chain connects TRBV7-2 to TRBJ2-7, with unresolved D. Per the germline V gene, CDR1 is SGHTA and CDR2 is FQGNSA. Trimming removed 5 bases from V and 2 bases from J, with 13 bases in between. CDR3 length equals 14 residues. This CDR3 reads CASSPAESTYEQYF. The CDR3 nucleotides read TGTGCCAGCAGCCCCGCTGAAAGTACCTACGAGCAGTACTTC.

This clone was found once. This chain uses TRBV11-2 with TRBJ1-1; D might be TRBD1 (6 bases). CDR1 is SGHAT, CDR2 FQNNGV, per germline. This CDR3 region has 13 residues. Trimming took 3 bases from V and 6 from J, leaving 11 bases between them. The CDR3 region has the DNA TGTGCCAGCAGCTTGGGGGGGCGGGCTGAAGCTTTCTTT. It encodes CASSLGGRAEAFF.

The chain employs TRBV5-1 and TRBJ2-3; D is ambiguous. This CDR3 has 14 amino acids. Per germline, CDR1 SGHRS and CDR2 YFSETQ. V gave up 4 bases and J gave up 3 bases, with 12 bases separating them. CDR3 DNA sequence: TGCGCCAGCAGCAGAGGCTCGATGACAGATACGCAGTATTTT. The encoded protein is CASSRGSMTDTQYF.